This TCR beta chain was captured in a study of response to subunit inactivated influenza vaccine. This clonotype was seen more than once but under ten times. Its antigen is still unknown. TCRdb ran MiXCR on the RT-PCR reads and lists one entry per CDR3 protein. Of about 190,000 distinct CDR3 sequences in the sample, around an eighth were seen once. V lost 6 bases, J lost 2 bases, and 7 bases stayed unmatched. The CDR3 loop spans 14 amino acids. Per germline, CDR1 MDHEN and CDR2 SYDVKM. Study observations and caveats: The study's authors posited that every seasonal influenza vaccination enlists few new T cells.

Here the sequenced sample was CD8+ T cells sorted from PBMCs, taken about 5 days after vaccination. This TCR came from a man aged 45-65 years who received an inactivated influenza vaccine. This rearrangement joins TRBV28 to TRBJ2-7; TRBD2 agrees at 7 bases. DNA of the CDR3: TGTGCCAGCAGCGTTGCCGGGACTACCTACGAGCAGTACTTC. Protein product: CASSVAGTTYEQYF.